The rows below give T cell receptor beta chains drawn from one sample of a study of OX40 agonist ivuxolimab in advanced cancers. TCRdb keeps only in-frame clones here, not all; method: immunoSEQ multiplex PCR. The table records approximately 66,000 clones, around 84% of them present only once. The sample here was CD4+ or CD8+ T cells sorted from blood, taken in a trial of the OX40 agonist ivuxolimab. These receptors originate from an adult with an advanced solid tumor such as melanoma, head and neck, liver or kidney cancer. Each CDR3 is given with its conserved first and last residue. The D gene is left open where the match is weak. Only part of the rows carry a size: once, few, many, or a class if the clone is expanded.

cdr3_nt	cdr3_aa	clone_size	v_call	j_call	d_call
TGTGCCAGCAGTGAAGGGTTGGGCGATCCCTCCTACAATGAGCAGTTCTTC	CASSEGLGDPSYNEQFF	.	TRBV6-1	TRBJ2-1	.
TGTGCCAGCAGCTTCGATTCTAGCGGCCGCGGGGAGCTGTTTTTT	CASSFDSSGRGELFF	.	TRBV9	TRBJ2-2	TRBD2
TGCGCCAGCAGCCAATTGGGAGGGAGGGCCTTCGGGGAGCTGTTTTTT	CASSQLGGRAFGELFF	.	TRBV4-3	TRBJ2-2	TRBD2
TGTGCCAGCTCACCACCGCGACTAGCGGACGGGGAGCTGTTTTTT	CASSPPRLADGELFF	.	TRBV18	TRBJ2-2	TRBD2
TGTGCCAGCACCGGGACCCAAGGGGGGTACAACACCGGGGAGCTGTTTTTT	CASTGTQGGYNTGELFF	once	TRBV5-4	TRBJ2-2	.
TGCGCCAGCAGCCTTACTAGCGGGAGACTTAATGAGCAGTTCTTC	CASSLTSGRLNEQFF	.	TRBV5-1	TRBJ2-1	TRBD2
TGTGCCAGCTCACCTGGACTAGCGGTACAATTGGGGCAGTTCTTC	CASSPGLAVQLGQFF	.	TRBV18	TRBJ2-1	TRBD2
TGTGCCAGCAAAACCTTCCCCTCCTACGAGCAGTACTTC	CASKTFPSYEQYF	.	TRBV6-5	TRBJ2-7	.
TGCGCCAGCAGCTTGGGGGACAGGCCCTATCGCTACACCTTC	CASSLGDRPYRYTF	.	TRBV5-1	TRBJ1-2	TRBD1
TGCGCCAGCAGCTTGGCGGGACAGGGGGCCCCAGATGAGCAGTTCTTC	CASSLAGQGAPDEQFF	.	TRBV5-1	TRBJ2-1	TRBD1
TGTGCTAGTGGTCTCGCCCGGGGTCAGCCCCAGCATTTT	CASGLARGQPQHF	.	TRBV12-5	TRBJ1-5	.
TGTGCCAGCAGCTGGGACTTTTCCTACGAGCAGTACTTC	CASSWDFSYEQYF	.	TRBV14	TRBJ2-7	.
TGTGCCAGCAGCCCCGGGACAGGCCGGAGCACAGATACGCAGTATTTT	CASSPGTGRSTDTQYF	.	TRBV11-2	TRBJ2-3	TRBD1
TGTGCCAGCAGCTTAGTCGGGGGAGGTACTGAAGCTTTCTTT	CASSLVGGGTEAFF	.	TRBV7-2	TRBJ1-1	.
TGTGCCAGCAGTTACTCGGGACACTCCTACGAGCAGTACTTC	CASSYSGHSYEQYF	.	TRBV6-5	TRBJ2-7	.
TGTGCCTGCCATCTGGACAGGAGGATCCAAGGGAACACTGAAGCTTTCTTT	CACHLDRRIQGNTEAFF	.	TRBV30	TRBJ1-1	TRBD1
TGTGCCAGCAGCCAAGGCCAAATCACAGATACGCAGTATTTT	CASSQGQITDTQYF	once	TRBV14	TRBJ2-3	.
TGTGCCAGCAGCCGGAGCTCTGGAAACACCATATATTTT	CASSRSSGNTIYF	.	TRBV7-9	TRBJ1-3	.
TGTGCCAGCAGTTATGGGGGGGAGGGCCAAAATGAGCAGTTCTTC	CASSYGGEGQNEQFF	.	TRBV6-6	TRBJ2-1	TRBD2
TGCGCCAGCAGCCACCCCTACTCCGGGACAGGGGCAGATACGCAGTATTTT	CASSHPYSGTGADTQYF	.	TRBV4-3	TRBJ2-3	TRBD1
TGTGCCAGCAGTGACCGATGGAGTGAGAGGAGGGTGTCTGGGGCCAACGTCCTGACTTTC	CASSDRWSERRVSGANVLTF	few	TRBV6-1	TRBJ2-6	.
TGTGCCAGCAGCGATATGAGGACAGATGCCTCACCCCTCCACTTT	CASSDMRTDASPLHF	.	TRBV7-6	TRBJ1-6	.
TGTGCCATCAAGCCTGGCATCCAACGGACAGGGGGCGAGATGGACACTGAAGCTTTCTTT	CAIKPGIQRTGGEMDTEAFF	.	TRBV10-3	TRBJ1-1	TRBD1
TGTGCCAGTAAAGGGATGGCCGGGGAGCTGTTTTTT	CASKGMAGELFF	.	TRBV19	TRBJ2-2	.
TGTGCCAGCAGTTACTCGCGGACAGGGGATAGCGAGCAGTACTTC	CASSYSRTGDSEQYF	few	TRBV6-5	TRBJ2-7	TRBD1
TGCGCCAGCAGCCAAGAAGCGAACACTGAAGCTTTCTTT	CASSQEANTEAFF	.	TRBV4-1	TRBJ1-1	.
TGTGCCAGTAGTGCAAGTAGGTCAGATACGCAGTATTTT	CASSASRSDTQYF	.	TRBV19	TRBJ2-3	.
TGTGCCAGCAGCCTTTCTGGCGGTAATTCACCCCTCCACTTT	CASSLSGGNSPLHF	.	TRBV7-2	TRBJ1-6	.
TGTGCCAGCAGCCGGGGCGGTACTGAAGCTTTCTTT	CASSRGGTEAFF	.	TRBV11-3	TRBJ1-1	.
TGTGCCAGCAGCCGGGACGTACTGGCAGATACGCAGTATTTT	CASSRDVLADTQYF	.	TRBV14	TRBJ2-3	.
TGTGCCAGCAGCTTACTAGGACAGGGGAACACTGAAGCTTTCTTT	CASSLLGQGNTEAFF	.	TRBV5-5	TRBJ1-1	TRBD1
TGTGCCAGCTCACCACCGGTTTCCAGGAACTATGGCTACACCTTC	CASSPPVSRNYGYTF	.	TRBV18	TRBJ1-2	.